Here is one T cell receptor beta chain with its context. Profiling relied on immunoSEQ multiplex PCR, and the TCRdb table lists in-frame clones only, not all of them. This sample has about 87,000 clones, with 75% to 90% found just once. This entry comes from a study of siplizumab effects on memory and regulatory T cells. This CDR3 contains 14 residues. The V gene lost 2 bases and the J gene lost 5 bases, with 14 bases spanning the gap. CDR1 and CDR2 from the germline V gene are SGDLS and YYNGEE. The receptor was derived from a human donor in good health. The J gene is TRBJ2-7, the V gene TRBV9, with TRBD2 as a possible D gene (6 bases). The sample consisted of CD4+ T cells sorted from blood. The CDR3 DNA reads as TGTGCCAGCAGCGTGGGAGCGGGCCCTAACGAGCAGTACTTC. Encoded protein: CASSVGAGPNEQYF.